This TCR beta chain is drawn from a study of human T cells and chemical hapten exposure. Overall study: A roughly 2 cm by roughly 2 cm inner upper arm patch received 2% DPC for sensitization.

V shed 3 bases and J 6 bases; nucleotides not matched to a gene: 3. The CDR3 has 15 residues. This clonotype turned up a few times. TCRdb fed the RACE reads into MiXCR, producing one record per CDR3 protein. The sample lists approximately 75,000 distinct CDR3 sequences; around 7.9% were seen once. The time point: patch test 2, 6 weeks after DPC sensitization. The treatment here: therapeutic diphenylcyclopropenone sensitization with weekly scalp DPC. Phlebotomy was performed prior to application of every patch test. The receptor comes from a woman aged 45-65 years with alopecia areata. Some clones in this sample may be carry-over from other donors' samples. The J gene is TRBJ2-1, the V gene TRBV12-3 or TRBV12-4, with 12 nucleotides matching TRBD2. Sequencing was performed on whole blood, taken in connection with sensitization to the hapten diphenylcyclopropenone (DPC). The CDR3: CASSLPSGRANEQFF. The CDR3 nucleotides are TGTGCCAGCAGTTTGCCTAGCGGGAGGGCCAATGAGCAGTTCTTC.